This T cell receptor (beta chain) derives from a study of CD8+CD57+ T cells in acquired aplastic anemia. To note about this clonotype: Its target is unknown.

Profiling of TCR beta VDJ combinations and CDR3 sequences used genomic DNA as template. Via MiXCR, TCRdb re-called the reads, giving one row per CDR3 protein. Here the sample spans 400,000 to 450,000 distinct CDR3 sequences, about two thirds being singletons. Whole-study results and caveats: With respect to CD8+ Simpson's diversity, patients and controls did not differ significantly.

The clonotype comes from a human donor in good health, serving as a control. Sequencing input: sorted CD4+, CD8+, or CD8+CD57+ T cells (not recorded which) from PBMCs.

CDR3 sequence: CASSSAGGIAAYKQYF. In DNA form, the CDR3 reads TGTGCCAGCAGCTCAGCGGGGGGAATAGCGGCCTACAAGCAGTATTTT. The chain carries TRBV7-2 and TRBJ2-3; TRBD2 matches at 9 bases. Germline CDR1 reads SGHTA; CDR2 reads FQGNSA. The CDR3 contains 16 residues. Trimming at V came to 4 bases and at J to 11 bases, leaving 16 bases not matched to a gene.